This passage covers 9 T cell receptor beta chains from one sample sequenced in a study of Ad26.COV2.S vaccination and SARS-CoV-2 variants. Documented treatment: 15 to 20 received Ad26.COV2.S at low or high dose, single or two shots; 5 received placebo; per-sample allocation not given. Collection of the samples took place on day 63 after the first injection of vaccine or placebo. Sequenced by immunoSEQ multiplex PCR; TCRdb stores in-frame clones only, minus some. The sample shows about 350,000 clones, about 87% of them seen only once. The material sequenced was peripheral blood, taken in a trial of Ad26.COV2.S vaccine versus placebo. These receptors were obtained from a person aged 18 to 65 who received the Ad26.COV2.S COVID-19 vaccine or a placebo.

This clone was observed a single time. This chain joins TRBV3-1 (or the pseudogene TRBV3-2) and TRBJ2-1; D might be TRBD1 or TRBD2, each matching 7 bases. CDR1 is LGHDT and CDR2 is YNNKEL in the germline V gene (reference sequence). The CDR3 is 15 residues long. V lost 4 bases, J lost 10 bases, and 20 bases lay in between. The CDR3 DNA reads TGTGCCAGCAGCCCCGCCAGGGGGGGCGGGGCGGAGCAGTTCTTC. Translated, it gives CASSPARGGGAEQFF.

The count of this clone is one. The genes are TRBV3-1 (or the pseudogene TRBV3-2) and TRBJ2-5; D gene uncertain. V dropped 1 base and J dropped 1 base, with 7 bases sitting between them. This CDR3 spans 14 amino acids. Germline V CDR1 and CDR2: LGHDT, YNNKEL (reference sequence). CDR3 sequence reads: CASSQGRPQETQYF. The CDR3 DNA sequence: TGTGCCAGCAGCCAAGGCCGACCCCAAGAGACCCAGTACTTC.

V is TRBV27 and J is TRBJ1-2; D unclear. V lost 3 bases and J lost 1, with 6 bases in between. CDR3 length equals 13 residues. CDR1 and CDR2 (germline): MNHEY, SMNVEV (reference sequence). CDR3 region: CASSFGSNYGYTF. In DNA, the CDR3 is TGTGCCAGCAGTTTTGGCAGTAACTATGGCTACACCTTC.

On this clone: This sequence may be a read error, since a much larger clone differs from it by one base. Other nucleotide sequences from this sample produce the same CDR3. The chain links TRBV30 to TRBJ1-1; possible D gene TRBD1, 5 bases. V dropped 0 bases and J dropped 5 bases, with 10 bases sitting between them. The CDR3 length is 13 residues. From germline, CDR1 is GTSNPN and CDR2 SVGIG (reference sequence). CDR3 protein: CAWSVQVTTEAFF. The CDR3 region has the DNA TGTGCCTGGAGTGTACAGGTGACAACTGAAGCTTTCTTT.

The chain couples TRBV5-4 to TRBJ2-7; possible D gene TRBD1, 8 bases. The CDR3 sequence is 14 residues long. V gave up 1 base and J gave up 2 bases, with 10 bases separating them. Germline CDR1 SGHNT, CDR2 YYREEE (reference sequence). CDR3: CASSLTGGAYEQYF. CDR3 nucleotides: TGTGCCAGCAGCTTGACAGGGGGGGCCTACGAGCAGTACTTC.

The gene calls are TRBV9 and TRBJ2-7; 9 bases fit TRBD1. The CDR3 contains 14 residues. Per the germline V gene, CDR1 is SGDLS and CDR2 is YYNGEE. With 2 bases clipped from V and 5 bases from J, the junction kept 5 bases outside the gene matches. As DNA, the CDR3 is TGTGCCAGCAGCGTGGGACAGGGAACCCACGAGCAGTACTTC. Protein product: CASSVGQGTHEQYF.

The CDR3 here is CASSPRTSSYNEQFF. DNA of the CDR3: TGTGCCAGCTCACCAAGGACGAGCTCCTACAATGAGCAGTTCTTC. V gene TRBV18 combines with J gene TRBJ2-1; D uncertain. CDR1 KGHSH and CDR2 LQKENI come from the germline V gene. The CDR3 sequence is 15 residues long. V lost 2 bases and J lost 0, with 8 bases in between.

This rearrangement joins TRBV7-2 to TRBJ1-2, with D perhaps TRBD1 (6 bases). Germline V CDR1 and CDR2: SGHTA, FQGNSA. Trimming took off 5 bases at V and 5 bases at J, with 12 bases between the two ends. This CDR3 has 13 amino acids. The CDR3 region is CASSRGGAYGYTF. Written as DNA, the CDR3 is TGTGCCAGCAGCCGCGGGGGGGCTTATGGCTACACCTTC.

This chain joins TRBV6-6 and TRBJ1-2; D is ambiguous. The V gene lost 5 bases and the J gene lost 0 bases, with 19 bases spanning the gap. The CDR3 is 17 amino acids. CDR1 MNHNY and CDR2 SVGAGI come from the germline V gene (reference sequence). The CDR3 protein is CASSRTTRPGSNYGYTF. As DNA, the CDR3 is TGTGCCAGCAGTCGCACGACCCGCCCGGGATCTAACTATGGCTACACCTTC.